A single sample gave rise to the 32 T cell receptor beta chains below, sequenced in a study of technical replicates of blood from a few donors. The protocol was immunoSEQ multiplex PCR, while the TCRdb copy is restricted to in-frame clones and leaves out a portion. Of 80,000 to 95,000 clones listed, 90% to 98% are singletons. Sequenced sample: T cells isolated from PBMCs. Receptors were obtained from a human donor in good health.

The chain is built from TRBV2 and TRBJ1-5; D call uncertain. Trimming shortened V by 2 bases and J by 6 bases, and 11 bases separated the two germline ends. This CDR3 is 14 amino acids long. Germline V gene data show CDR1 as SNHLY and CDR2 as FYNNEI. Written as DNA, the CDR3 is TGTGCCAGCAGTGAAAAGGCAGGTCTTCAGCCCCAGCATTTT. Protein sequence: CASSEKAGLQPQHF.

This chain connects TRBV14 to TRBJ2-7; no reliable D call. Germline V lookup: CDR1 SGHDN, CDR2 FVKESK. V lost 3 bases and J 5 bases, leaving 17 bases between the germline ends. The CDR3 sequence is 15 residues long. The DNA of the CDR3 is TGTGCCAGCAGCCACGCAGACTGGGTTCTGGACGAGCAGTACTTC. It codes for CASSHADWVLDEQYF.

The chain recombines TRBV29-1 with TRBJ1-5, with D possibly matching TRBD1 (5 bases). Trimming cost V 6 bases and J 4 bases, with 13 bases left between them. Germline V CDR1 and CDR2: SQVTM, ANQGSEA. The CDR3 runs 13 residues. CDR3 bases: TGCAGCGTACAGGACGGGGGGAATCAGCCCCAGCATTTT. It specifies CSVQDGGNQPQHF.

V and J are TRBV11-1 and TRBJ1-3, with a tentative D call TRBD1 (6 bases). CDR3 length: 17 amino acids. CDR1 and CDR2 (germline): SGHAT, FQDESV (reference sequence). Trimming left V 5 bases short and J 1 base short, with 18 bases between. CDR3 protein: CASSHSTGRSSGNTIYF. The CDR3, as DNA: TGTGCCAGCAGCCACTCCACAGGGAGATCATCTGGAAACACCATATATTTT.

This clone occurred once. The J gene is TRBJ2-3, the V gene TRBV4-1; TRBD2 matches 14 bases. CDR1 and CDR2 (germline): MGHRA, YSYEKL. Trimming removed 0 bases from V and 7 bases from J; junction bases left unmatched: 21. This CDR3 is 22 amino acids long. Here the CDR3 reads CASSQEEGVPLGLAGGGYTQYF. The CDR3 DNA is TGCGCCAGCAGCCAAGAAGAAGGGGTTCCTCTCGGACTAGCGGGAGGTGGGTATACGCAGTATTTT.

The chain is built from TRBV10-3 and TRBJ1-3; D ambiguous. With 6 bases removed from V and 4 bases from J, the gap between germline ends came to 7 bases. Germline CDR1 and CDR2: ENHRY and SYGVKD. There are 12 residues in the CDR3. The CDR3 protein is CAIRLQGNTIYF. The CDR3 bases are TGTGCCATCAGGCTACAGGGAAACACCATATATTTT.

This rearrangement joins TRBV5-1 to TRBJ2-1; D call uncertain. Trimming removed 2 bases from V and 6 bases from J, with 3 bases in between. Germline V gives CDR1 SGHRS, CDR2 YFSETQ. The CDR3 loop spans 11 amino acids. CDR3 sequence reads: CASSFSNEQFF. In DNA form, the CDR3 reads TGCGCCAGCAGCTTCTCCAATGAGCAGTTCTTC.

J is TRBJ2-5 and V is TRBV6-1; tentatively, D is TRBD2 (6 bases). Germline loops: CDR1 MNHNS, CDR2 SASEGT. The CDR3 covers 13 residues. V lost 4 bases, J lost 4 bases, and 10 bases lay in between. CDR3 sequence reads: CASSVWGGETQYF. CDR3 coding DNA: TGTGCCAGCAGTGTATGGGGAGGAGAGACCCAGTACTTC.

The gene calls are TRBV5-1 and TRBJ1-5, with TRBD1 matching over 7 bases. This CDR3 comprises 14 residues. Germline V gene data show CDR1 as SGHRS and CDR2 as YFSETQ. V dropped 0 bases and J dropped 9; count of bases not matched to a gene: 6. The DNA of the CDR3 is TGCGCCAGCAGCTTGGAGACAGGGAGTTCGCCCCAGCATTTT. Encoded protein: CASSLETGSSPQHF.

This chain uses TRBV2 with TRBJ2-1, with 7 bases identical to TRBD2. CDR3 length: 14 residues. The V gene end was trimmed by 9 bases and the J gene end by 6 bases; junction bases not matched to a gene: 11. Germline V gene lookup returns CDR1 SNHLY and CDR2 FYNNEI. CDR3 nucleotides: TGTGCCAGGCGCGGGACCCCGGGGGGCAATGAGCAGTTCTTC. It codes for CARRGTPGGNEQFF.

Only one count was recorded for this clone. CDR3 bases: TGTGCCAGCTCTCCTTCCGGGTCCCTCTCCTACGAGCAGTACTTC. Amino acid sequence: CASSPSGSLSYEQYF. The chain combines TRBV18 with TRBJ2-7; D is unclear. CDR1 and CDR2 (germline): KGHSH, LQKENI. This CDR3 has 15 residues. The V end was cut by 6 bases, the J end by 0 bases, with 15 bases between. Full variable domain (missing parts from reference TRBV18 and TRBJ2-7): NAGVMQNPRHLVRRRGQEARLRCSPMKGHSHVYWYRQLPEEGLKFMVYLQKENIIDESGMPKERFSAEFPKEGPSILRIQQVVRGDSAAYFCASSPSGSLSYEQYFGPGTRLTVT.

V is TRBV15 and J is TRBJ1-4, with D uncertain. V was shortened by 0 bases and J by 0 bases, with 11 bases between the two germline ends. The germline V gene has CDR1 LNHNV and CDR2 YYDKDF (reference sequence). This CDR3 has 17 residues. CDR3: CATSRDLNTTTNEKLFF. The CDR3 nucleotides are TGTGCCACCAGCAGAGATCTTAACACTACAACTAATGAAAAACTGTTTTTT.

This chain joins TRBV4-2 and TRBJ2-7; D is uncertain. CDR1 is LGHNA, CDR2 YNFKEQ, per germline. The CDR3 has 14 residues. V dropped 6 bases and J dropped 3 bases, with 15 bases sitting between them. CDR3 residues: CASSQYWRLYEQYF. The CDR3 DNA is TGTGCCAGCAGTCAATATTGGCGGCTCTACGAGCAGTACTTC.

This sequence joins TRBV28 and TRBJ2-1; TRBD1 matches at 8 bases. From germline, CDR1 is MDHEN and CDR2 SYDVKM. V gave up 8 bases and J gave up 8 bases; unmatched junction bases: 11. The CDR3 spans 14 residues. The CDR3 nucleotides are TGTGCCAGCCTCTCGGGACAGGTCTTGTATGAGCAGTTCTTC. Translation gives CASLSGQVLYEQFF.

This clone was observed once. The V gene is TRBV29-1, the J gene TRBJ2-6; D is undetermined. The V end lost 4 bases, the J end lost 3 bases, and 10 bases lay between the germline ends. The CDR3 is made up of 14 amino acids. Germline CDR1 is SQVTM and CDR2 is ANQGSEA. The CDR3 is CSVGQASGANVLTF. The CDR3 bases are TGCAGCGTTGGGCAGGCGAGTGGGGCCAACGTCCTGACTTTC.

This chain connects TRBV6-6 to TRBJ2-7; no clear D gene. Germline CDR1 and CDR2: MNHNY and SVGAGI (reference sequence). The CDR3 length is 13 residues. Between the trimmed V and J ends, which lost 0 bases and 3 bases, there was a span of 6 bases. In DNA, the CDR3 is TGTGCCAGCAGTTACTCTCTCTACTACGAGCAGTACTTC. Residues: CASSYSLYYEQYF.

The gene calls are TRBV7-9 and TRBJ1-5, with D unclear. CDR1 and CDR2 from the germline V gene are SEHNR and FQNEAQ (reference sequence). There are 12 residues in the CDR3. V lost 3 bases and J lost 5, with 5 bases in between. The CDR3 is CASSFSYQPQHF. Written as DNA, the CDR3 is TGTGCCAGCAGCTTTTCGTATCAGCCCCAGCATTTT.

The chain couples TRBV5-1 to TRBJ2-5; 8 nucleotides agree with TRBD1. Germline CDR1 is SGHRS and CDR2 is YFSETQ. V lost 5 bases and J lost 3; bases outside the gene matches: 0. The length of the CDR3 is 12 residues. In nucleotides, the CDR3 is TGCGCCAGCAGACAGGGGGAAGAGACCCAGTACTTC. Amino acids: CASRQGEETQYF.

The chain recombines TRBV19 with TRBJ1-5; TRBD1 matches at 9 bases. V lost 5 bases to trimming and J lost 7 bases; unmatched junction nucleotides: 3. The CDR3 loop spans 13 amino acids. Germline V lookup: CDR1 LNHDA, CDR2 SQIVND (reference sequence). The DNA of the CDR3 is TGTGCCAGTAGTTCTACAGGGGGCCAGCCCCAGCATTTT. Translated, it gives CASSSTGGQPQHF. The full variable domain, completed using reference TRBV19 and TRBJ1-5, is DGGITQSPKYLFRKEGQNVTLSCEQNLNHDAMYWYRQDPGQGLRLIYYSQIVNDFQKGDIAEGYSVSREKKESFPLTVTSAQKNPTAFYLCASSSTGGQPQHFGDGTRLSIL.

The chain links TRBV2 to TRBJ2-2; the D is unclear. CDR3 length: 12 residues. CDR1 and CDR2 (germline): SNHLY, FYNNEI. Between the trimmed V and J ends, which lost 8 bases and 2 bases, there was a span of 6 bases. The CDR3 region has the DNA TGTGCCAGCCCCCTTAACACCGGGGAGCTGTTTTTT. Protein sequence: CASPLNTGELFF.

Comments on this clone: In the same sample, other DNA sequences code for this CDR3. The chain carries TRBV20-1 and TRBJ1-5; D gene ambiguous. There are 11 residues in the CDR3. Per germline, CDR1 DFQATT and CDR2 SNEGSKA (reference sequence). V was pared by 1 base and J by 7 bases, with 5 bases between. In DNA, the CDR3 is TGCAGTGCTAGAGGAGGGCAGCCCCAGCATTTT. Its protein product is CSARGGQPQHF.

The genes are TRBV11-2 and TRBJ2-7, with D hard to call. Germline V CDR1 and CDR2: SGHAT, FQNNGV. V lost 0 bases and J 3 bases, leaving 6 bases between the germline ends. The CDR3 extends over 13 amino acids. The CDR3 loop is CASSLEAGYEQYF. DNA for the CDR3: TGTGCCAGCAGCTTAGAAGCCGGCTACGAGCAGTACTTC.

V usage is TRBV5-1 and J usage is TRBJ2-7, with 8 bases fitting TRBD1. Germline-derived CDR1 and CDR2 are SGHRS and YFSETQ. The junction had 6 bases not matched to a gene; V was cut back by 4 bases and J by 3 bases. The CDR3 sequence is 14 residues long. CDR3 protein: CASSQGQGGYEQYF. CDR3 sequence (DNA): TGCGCCAGCAGCCAAGGACAGGGTGGCTACGAGCAGTACTTC.

J is TRBJ2-7 and V is TRBV5-6; TRBD1 matches 7 bases. Germline loops: CDR1 SGHDT, CDR2 YYEEEE. J gave up 3 bases and V 4 bases, and 10 bases lay outside the gene matches. CDR3 length: 15 amino acids. The CDR3 DNA reads as TGTGCCAGCAGCCGGGGACAGAAATTACTCTACGAGCAGTACTTC. It is translated as CASSRGQKLLYEQYF.

The count of this clone is one. V and J are TRBV5-1 and TRBJ2-5, with TRBD1 as a possible D gene (5 bases). The CDR3 sequence is 13 residues long. Germline-derived CDR1 and CDR2 are SGHRS and YFSETQ. Trimming removed 0 bases at V and 2 bases at J, with 5 bases between. This chain's CDR3 is CASSLGQQETQYF. CDR3 nucleotides: TGCGCCAGCAGCTTGGGACAGCAAGAGACCCAGTACTTC.

The genes are TRBV6-4 and TRBJ2-2; 8 bases fit TRBD2. The germline gives CDR1 MRHNA, CDR2 SNTAGT. This CDR3 spans 13 amino acids. V shed 5 bases and J 4 bases; nucleotides not matched to a gene: 0. CDR3 sequence (DNA): TGTGCCAGCAGTAGCGGGAGCACCGGGGAGCTGTTTTTT. Amino acid sequence: CASSSGSTGELFF.

The rearrangement links TRBV29-1 to TRBJ2-1; D is unclear. The V gene lost 5 bases and the J gene lost 8 bases, with 13 bases spanning the gap. The CDR3 covers 12 residues. CDR1 and CDR2 (germline): SQVTM, ANQGSEA. The CDR3 DNA reads TGCAGCGTTACTACCATTGTTGATGAGCAGTTCTTC. It translates to CSVTTIVDEQFF.

The rearrangement links TRBV5-5 to TRBJ1-5, with 9 bases fitting TRBD1. This CDR3 has 14 amino acids. Trimming took 2 bases from V and 7 from J; bases not matched to a gene: 4. Germline-derived CDR1 and CDR2 are SGHKS and YYEKEE (reference sequence). The CDR3: CASSLQGARQPQHF. CDR3 nucleotide sequence: TGTGCCAGCAGCTTACAGGGGGCGAGGCAGCCCCAGCATTTT.

The rearrangement joins TRBV11-1 to TRBJ2-7; 10 nucleotides match TRBD2. Germline V gives CDR1 SGHAT, CDR2 FQDESV (reference sequence). V shed 4 bases and J 3 bases; nucleotides not matched to a gene: 15. CDR3 length equals 18 residues. CDR3 loop: CASSSSGLARPPVYEQYF. CDR3 DNA sequence: TGTGCCAGCAGCTCATCGGGACTAGCGAGACCACCCGTCTACGAGCAGTACTTC.

The V and J genes are TRBV11-2 and TRBJ2-7; TRBD2 matches 7 bases. The CDR3 loop spans 15 amino acids. V dropped 2 bases and J dropped 1; count of bases not matched to a gene: 5. Germline lookup yields CDR1 SGHAT and CDR2 FQNNGV. CDR3 amino acids: CASSLTGGPSYEQYF. CDR3 nucleotides: TGTGCCAGCAGCTTAACGGGAGGACCTTCCTACGAGCAGTACTTC.

This rearrangement joins TRBV7-3 to TRBJ2-2; 9 nucleotides line up with TRBD2. The CDR3 extends over 16 amino acids. V dropped 4 bases and J dropped 5; count of bases not matched to a gene: 8. Germline values: CDR1 SGHTA, CDR2 FQGTGA. CDR3 DNA: TGTGCCAGCAGCTCCCTAGCGGGACCGCTTACCGGGGAGCTGTTTTTT. It translates to CASSSLAGPLTGELFF.

The CDR3 DNA reads TGTGCCAGCAGACAATGGACAGGATGGAGCAATCAGCCCCAGCATTTT. Translation gives CASRQWTGWSNQPQHF. This chain links TRBV6-7 with TRBJ1-5; 7 nucleotides agree with TRBD1. TRBV6-7 is filed as an ORF, its function uncertain. V shed 6 bases, J shed 1 base, and the junction held 9 bases outside the gene matches. CDR3 length: 16 residues.